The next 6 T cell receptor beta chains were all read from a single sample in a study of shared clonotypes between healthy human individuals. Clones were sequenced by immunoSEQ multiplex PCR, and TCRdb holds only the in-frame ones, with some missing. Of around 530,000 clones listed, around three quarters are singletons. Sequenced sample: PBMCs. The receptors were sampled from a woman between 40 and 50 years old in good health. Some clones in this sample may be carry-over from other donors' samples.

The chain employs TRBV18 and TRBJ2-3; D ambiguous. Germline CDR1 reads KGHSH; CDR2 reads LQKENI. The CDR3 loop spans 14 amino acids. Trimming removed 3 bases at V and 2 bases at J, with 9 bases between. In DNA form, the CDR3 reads TGTGCCAGCTCACCGATGGTCCCCACAGATACGCAGTATTTT. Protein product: CASSPMVPTDTQYF.

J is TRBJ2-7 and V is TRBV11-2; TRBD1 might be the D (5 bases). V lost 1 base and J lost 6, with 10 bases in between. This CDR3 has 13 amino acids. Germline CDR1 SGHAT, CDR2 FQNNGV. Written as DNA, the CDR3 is TGTGCCAGCAGCTTAGCCAGGGCGGTCGAGCAGTACTTC. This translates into CASSLARAVEQYF.

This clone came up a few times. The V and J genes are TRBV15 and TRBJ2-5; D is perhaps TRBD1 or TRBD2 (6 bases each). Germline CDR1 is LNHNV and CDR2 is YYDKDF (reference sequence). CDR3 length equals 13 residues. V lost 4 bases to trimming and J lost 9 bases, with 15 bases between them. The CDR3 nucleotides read TGTGCCACCAGCACACGGGGGCTGGTGGCCCAGTACTTC. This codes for CATSTRGLVAQYF.

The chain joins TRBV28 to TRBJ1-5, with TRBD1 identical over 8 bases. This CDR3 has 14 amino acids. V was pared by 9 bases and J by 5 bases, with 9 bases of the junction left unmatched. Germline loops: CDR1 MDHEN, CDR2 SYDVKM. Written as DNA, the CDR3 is TGTGCCAGTCTTCCGGGACAGGCTCATCAGCCCCAGCATTTT. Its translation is CASLPGQAHQPQHF.

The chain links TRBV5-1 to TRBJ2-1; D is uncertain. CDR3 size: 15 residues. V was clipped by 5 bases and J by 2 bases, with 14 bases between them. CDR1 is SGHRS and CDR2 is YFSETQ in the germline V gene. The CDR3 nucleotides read TGCGCCAGCAGTCCCGACCTTAAAGCCTACAATGAGCAGTTCTTC. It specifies CASSPDLKAYNEQFF.

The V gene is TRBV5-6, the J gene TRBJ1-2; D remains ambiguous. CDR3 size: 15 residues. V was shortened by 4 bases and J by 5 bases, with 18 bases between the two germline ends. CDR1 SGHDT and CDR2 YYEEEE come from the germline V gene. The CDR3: CASSPTNRVVYGYTF. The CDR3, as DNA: TGTGCCAGCAGCCCGACCAATAGGGTGGTATATGGCTACACCTTC.